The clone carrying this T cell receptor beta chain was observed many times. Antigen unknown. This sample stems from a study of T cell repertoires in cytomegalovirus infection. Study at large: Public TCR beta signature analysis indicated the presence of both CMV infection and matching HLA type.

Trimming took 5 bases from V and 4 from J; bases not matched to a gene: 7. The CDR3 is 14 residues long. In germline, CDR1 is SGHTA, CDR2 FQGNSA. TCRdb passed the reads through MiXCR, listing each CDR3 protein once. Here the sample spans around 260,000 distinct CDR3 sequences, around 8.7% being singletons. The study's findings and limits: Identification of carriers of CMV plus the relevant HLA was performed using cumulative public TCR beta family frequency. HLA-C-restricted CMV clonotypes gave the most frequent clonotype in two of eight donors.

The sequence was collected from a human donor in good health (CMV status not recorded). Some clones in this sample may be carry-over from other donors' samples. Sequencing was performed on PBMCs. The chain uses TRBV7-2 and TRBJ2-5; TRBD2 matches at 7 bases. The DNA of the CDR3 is TGTGCCAGCAGCCCCGGGACGGGGGGAGAGACCCAGTACTTC. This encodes CASSPGTGGETQYF.